The sequence of this T cell receptor (beta chain) was determined in a study of shared clonotypes between healthy human individuals. Study-wide points: Rarefaction demonstrated incomplete sorted-subset sequencing despite large depth. Clonotypes not shared had lower generation probabilities than those common to all four donors.

Germline V CDR1 and CDR2: SGHDT, YYEEEE. This CDR3 is built from 12 residues. The V end was cut by 0 bases, the J end by 3 bases, with 4 bases between. For this clone: Its antigen remains unidentified. This specimen includes other DNA sequences encoding the same CDR3.

This was a deep-level run. In the original processing: Quality scores were absent from the junction-only immunoSEQ sequences, so filtering differed. Profiled with immunoSEQ multiplex PCR; TCRdb holds only in-frame clones, not every one. V and J calls plus clone size are reproduced from that table; the DNA served to infer D and trimming. Of approximately 330,000 clones listed, about 73% are singletons. The source of this sequence is a man younger than 45 in good health. The gene calls are TRBV5-6 and TRBJ2-7; D not certain. Sequenced sample: memory CD4+ T cells sorted from blood. Described subset: CD45RA-negative fraction. CDR3 protein: CASSLVGYEQYF. In nucleotides, the CDR3 is TGTGCCAGCAGCTTGGTGGGCTACGAGCAGTACTTC. Filled out from reference TRBV5-6 and TRBJ2-7, the complete variable domain reads DAGVTQSPTHLIKTRGQQVTLRCSPKSGHDTVSWYQQALGQGPQFIFQYYEEEERQRGNFPDRFSGHQFPNYSSELNVNALLLGDSALYLCASSLVGYEQYFGPGTRLTVT.